This T cell receptor beta chain emerged from a study of blood T cells in healthy people across ages. Study results and limitations: Estimates drawn from one million T cells were deemed to understate diversity. Long-lived donors carried more naive CD4+ cells and greater diversity than aged donors.

Notes on this clonotype: What it binds is unknown.

Trimming left V 1 base short and J 3 bases short, with 4 bases between. The V gene's germline CDR1 is KGHSH and CDR2 LQKENI. CDR3 size: 13 residues. Together with a sample-barcoded 5' primer, a J-beta primer mix was included in a second PCR lasting about 6 to 11 cycles. A template-switch adaptor that had 12 random nucleotides put a tag on each cDNA molecule. One entry per CDR3 protein, called by TCRdb with MiXCR from the 5' RACE reads. In the table there are over 600,000 distinct CDR3 sequences, roughly 21% of which are singletons. The chain links TRBV18 to TRBJ2-4; D not resolved. The source material was blood. The receptor comes from a man between 65 and 79 years old in good health. In DNA, the CDR3 is TGTGCCAGCTCACCACAGGACAAAAACATTCAGTACTTC. This encodes CASSPQDKNIQYF. The full variable domain, in which reference TRBV18 and TRBJ2-4 provide the parts outside the CDR3, is NAGVMQNPRHLVRRRGQEARLRCSPMKGHSHVYWYRQLPEEGLKFMVYLQKENIIDESGMPKERFSAEFPKEGPSILRIQQVVRGDSAAYFCASSPQDKNIQYFGAGTRLSVL.